The count of the clone carrying this TCR beta chain is one. Germline V CDR1 and CDR2: LNHDA, SQIVND (reference sequence). This CDR3 region has 12 residues. V shed 5 bases and J shed 5 bases, with 9 bases lying between them. This entry is derived from a study of blood T cell repertoires in COVID-19. Study-wide background: PBMCs, B-cell-depleted T cells, or T cells provided the cDNA or gDNA that made up the material.

Clones were sequenced by immunoSEQ multiplex PCR, and TCRdb holds only the in-frame ones, with some missing. The data hold some 330,000 clones, with 87% observed a single time. The source of this sequence is a man aged 35 to 55 in a cohort exposed to, infected with or recovered from COVID-19 (not recorded which). The source material was PBMCs or T cells enriched from blood (not recorded which). The chain joins TRBV19 to TRBJ2-5, with a possible D match to TRBD2 (5 bases). This CDR3 is CASSLGSETQYF. As DNA, the CDR3 is TGTGCCAGTAGTCTGGGGAGCGAGACCCAGTACTTC.